A single sample is the source of the 14 T cell receptor beta chains below, sequenced in a study of response to subunit inactivated influenza vaccine. TCRdb ran MiXCR on the RT-PCR reads and lists one entry per CDR3 protein. This table holds approximately 520,000 distinct CDR3 sequences, approximately 16% found once. The source material was CD4+ T cells sorted from PBMCs, sampled less than 30 months after vaccination. These receptors all stem from a man between 50 and 69 years old who received an inactivated influenza vaccine.

This clonotype came up a few times. The chain employs TRBV14 and TRBJ2-3; 7 bases are a match to TRBD2. Germline CDR1 SGHDN, CDR2 FVKESK. The V gene end was trimmed by 4 bases and the J gene end by 3 bases; junction bases not matched to a gene: 4. The CDR3 has 14 residues. CDR3 bases: TGTGCCAGCAGCCTAGTACTAGCGACAGATACGCAGTATTTT. Its protein is CASSLVLATDTQYF.

CDR3 DNA sequence: TGTGCCAGCAGTGAAGACGGATTTTCCTACAATGAGCAGTTCTTC. Its protein is CASSEDGFSYNEQFF. V is TRBV2 and J is TRBJ2-1, with no clear D. This CDR3 has 15 amino acids. The germline V gene encodes CDR1 SNHLY and CDR2 FYNNEI. V lost 1 base and J lost 1, with 8 bases in between.

In its sample, this clonotype was seen many times. The rearrangement joins TRBV12-3 or TRBV12-4 to TRBJ1-2; tentative D call: TRBD1 (5 bases). V was pared by 7 bases and J by 5 bases, with 11 bases between. The CDR3 is made up of 12 amino acids. This chain's CDR3 is CASTLGGYGYTF. The DNA for the CDR3 is TGTGCCAGCACCCTCGGGGGGTATGGCTACACCTTC.

This sequence joins TRBV18 and TRBJ2-5; 9 bases line up with TRBD2. This CDR3 spans 15 amino acids. The V and J ends lost 3 bases and 2 bases, in that order; junction bases with no gene match: 4. Germline CDR1 reads KGHSH; CDR2 reads LQKENI. The CDR3 DNA reads TGTGCCAGCTCACCGCGAGCGGGGGGACAAGAGACCCAGTACTTC. This sequence encodes CASSPRAGGQETQYF.

The chain has TRBV20-1 and TRBJ2-7, with 8 bases identical to TRBD2. The CDR3 is 13 residues long. After removal of 3 bases from V and 6 bases from J, the junction contained 7 bases not matched to a gene. Per germline, CDR1 DFQATT and CDR2 SNEGSKA (reference sequence). Here the CDR3 DNA reads TGCAGTGCTAGCGGCGGGAGGTTTTCCGAGCAGTACTTC. This gives the protein CSASGGRFSEQYF.

J is TRBJ1-4 and V is TRBV4-1; D ambiguous. CDR1 is MGHRA, CDR2 YSYEKL, per germline. Between the trimmed V and J ends, which lost 0 bases and 8 bases, there was a span of 13 bases. The CDR3 has 15 amino acids. In DNA form, the CDR3 reads TGCGCCAGCAGCCAAGACGAGGGCCGACGAGAAAAACTGTTTTTT. This gives the protein CASSQDEGRREKLFF.

The chain has TRBV6-2 or TRBV6-3 and TRBJ2-1, with TRBD2 matching over 10 bases. Per germline, CDR1 MNHEY and CDR2 SVGEGT. J gave up 9 bases and V 0 bases, and 14 bases lay outside the gene matches. The CDR3 is 18 amino acids. DNA for the CDR3: TGTGCCAGCAGTTACTCGACTACTAGCGGGGTCAGGGCGGCTGAGCAGTTCTTC. It yields the protein CASSYSTTSGVRAAEQFF.

This chain joins TRBV10-3 and TRBJ2-4; TRBD1 or TRBD2 may be the D gene (5 bases each). CDR3 length: 17 residues. V was shortened by 5 bases and J by 0 bases, with 17 bases between the two germline ends. Germline CDR1 is ENHRY and CDR2 is SYGVKD. CDR3 sequence (DNA): TGTGCCATCAGTACCCCTCCCGGGGCTCAAGCCAAAAACATTCAGTACTTC. Protein product: CAISTPPGAQAKNIQYF.

The chain combines TRBV10-3 with TRBJ2-3, with a tentative D call TRBD2 (5 bases). The CDR3 has 12 amino acids. CDR1 and CDR2 from the germline V gene are ENHRY and SYGVKD. The V end was cut by 9 bases, the J end by 2 bases, with 9 bases between. The CDR3 loop is CAIGLSTDTQYF. CDR3 nucleotide sequence: TGTGCCATAGGACTTTCCACAGATACGCAGTATTTT.

In its sample, this clonotype was seen many times. V is TRBV18 and J is TRBJ2-3, with D uncertain. Germline V CDR1 and CDR2: KGHSH, LQKENI. V shed 0 bases and J shed 0 bases, with 10 bases lying between them. This CDR3 is built from 16 residues. CDR3 protein: CASSPPAATSTDTQYF. CDR3 in DNA: TGTGCCAGCTCACCACCGGCGGCTACTAGCACAGATACGCAGTATTTT.

The sample holds a few counts of this clonotype. The chain links TRBV5-1 to TRBJ1-1; tentatively, D is TRBD1 (5 bases). V was clipped by 4 bases and J by 0 bases, with 16 bases between them. This CDR3 spans 16 amino acids. Germline CDR1 reads SGHRS; CDR2 reads YFSETQ. The CDR3 here is CASSLLRTGLNTEAFF. Here the CDR3 DNA reads TGCGCCAGCAGCCTGCTACGAACGGGACTGAACACTGAAGCTTTCTTT. The entire variable domain, with the rest obtained from reference TRBV5-1 and TRBJ1-1, is as follows: KAGVTQTPRYLIKTRGQQVTLSCSPISGHRSVSWYQQTPGQGLQFLFEYFSETQRNKGNFPGRFSGRQFSNSRSEMNVSTLELGDSALYLCASSLLRTGLNTEAFFGQGTRLTVV.

The CDR3: CSALGQGSSYEQYF. Here the CDR3 DNA reads TGCAGTGCTTTAGGACAGGGGAGCTCCTACGAGCAGTACTTC. This chain links TRBV20-1 with TRBJ2-7, with 9 bases that match TRBD1. Germline CDR1 is DFQATT and CDR2 is SNEGSKA (reference sequence). CDR3 length equals 14 residues. Unmatched junction bases numbered 5, after V lost 5 bases and J lost 0 bases.

This clonotype showed up just a few times. This chain links TRBV20-1 with TRBJ2-5; 7 bases line up with TRBD2. The CDR3 totals 16 residues. Germline V lookup: CDR1 DFQATT, CDR2 SNEGSKA (reference sequence). With V trimmed by 1 base and J by 1 base, 9 bases remained unmatched. CDR3 amino acids: CSARAMTAGVQETQYF. The CDR3 region has the DNA TGCAGTGCTAGAGCAATGACGGCGGGGGTCCAAGAGACCCAGTACTTC.

In this sample, this clonotype turned up a few times. The chain links TRBV20-1 to TRBJ2-1; D is unresolved. Trimming shortened V by 3 bases and J by 9 bases, and 18 bases separated the two germline ends. Germline V gives CDR1 DFQATT, CDR2 SNEGSKA (reference sequence). The CDR3 covers 14 residues. The CDR3 sequence: CSASVPPTYSEQFF. The CDR3 nucleotides read TGCAGTGCTAGTGTCCCGCCCACGTATTCTGAGCAGTTCTTC.